This TCR beta chain was obtained from a study of pediatric ulcerative colitis. The germline V gene encodes CDR1 MNHNS and CDR2 SASEGT. V gave up 6 bases and J gave up 2 bases; unmatched junction bases: 5. The CDR3 sequence is 14 residues long. During colonoscopy, one to two rectal pinch biopsies were collected. The assay was immunoSEQ multiplex PCR, and TCRdb's table has in-frame clones only and misses some. Of some 10,000 clones in the sample, approximately 85% are singletons; the top ten hold approximately 4%. This chain connects TRBV6-1 to TRBJ1-2, with 8 nucleotides matching TRBD1. The source of this sequence is a girl between 5 and 17 years old who was a control in a study of pediatric ulcerative colitis. What was sequenced was gut tissue. The DNA for the CDR3 is TGTGCCAGCAGACCCGACAGGGGAAACTATGGCTACACCTTC. Protein sequence: CASRPDRGNYGYTF.